This note documents a single T cell receptor beta chain sequence. Under the authors' procedure: Amplification from reference gene primers served as the basis for estimated nucleated cell counts. Generated by immunoSEQ multiplex PCR, the TCRdb table keeps only in-frame clones and is missing some. V and J calls and clone size come straight from that table; D and trimming were deduced from the DNA. Among 300,000 to 400,000 clones, roughly 88% were seen once, and the ten largest hold 2.9%. Seattle participants joined during active infection and were tracked over time. The data belong to a study of blood T cell repertoires in COVID-19. On the study more broadly: Acute and convalescent COVID-19 samples came from the United States, Italy and Spain. Nucleic acid was either cDNA or gDNA, and it came from T cells, B-cell-depleted T cells, or PBMCs.

The CDR3 runs to 14 residues. Germline V gives CDR1 MNHEY, CDR2 SVGAGI. V was cut by 5 bases and J by 5 bases, with 15 bases left in between. The source material was peripheral blood. The genes are TRBV6-5 and TRBJ1-1, with a weak D call TRBD1 (5 bases). The source is a woman aged 25 to 39 with COVID-19, enrolled during active disease. The CDR3 DNA is TGTGCCAGCAGTAAAACAGAACCAGGGACTGAAGCTTTCTTT. The encoded protein is CASSKTEPGTEAFF.